This T cell receptor beta chain emerged from a study of T cells after yellow fever vaccination. Whole-study context: CD3, CD45RA, CCR7 and CD95 guided sorting of the EM, EMRA, CM and Tscm memory subsets. SMART-Seq v4 Ultra Low Input prepared the low-cell-number fractions.

This clonotype was recorded at least ten times. One entry per CDR3 protein results from TCRdb running MiXCR on the 5' RACE reads. This table holds 45,000 to 60,000 distinct CDR3 sequences, about 5.6% found once. The CDR3 loop spans 14 amino acids. Germline V gives CDR1 LNHNV, CDR2 YYDKDF (reference sequence). V gave up 0 bases and J gave up 3 bases, with 8 bases separating them. The study's findings and limits: Detection of almost all vaccine-responding clonotypes in sorted memory subsets failed on day 0.

The rearrangement uses TRBV15 and TRBJ2-5; D unclear. The sequence was collected from a man between 18 and 29 years old who received the YFV17D yellow fever vaccine. The starting material was PBMCs, either bulk or a sorted T-cell subset (CD4+, CD8+, memory, or dextramer-sorted; not recorded which), obtained on the day of the yellow fever booster vaccination. CDR3 protein: CATSRDRAEETQYF. CDR3 sequence (DNA): TGTGCCACCAGCAGAGATCGGGCAGAAGAGACCCAGTACTTC.